This section outlines one T cell receptor (beta chain) sequence together with its context. The antigen is undetermined. V lost 6 bases, J lost 1 base, and 4 bases lay in between. CDR3 length equals 12 residues. Germline values: CDR1 MNHEY, CDR2 SVGAGI. The entry originates in a study of T cell responses to AZD1222 COVID-19 vaccine. Overall study results and limits: Only a handful of AZD1222 recipients were seropositive at baseline.

TCRdb's table, derived via immunoSEQ multiplex PCR, lists solely in-frame clones and lacks some. The sample records about 150,000 clones, roughly 90% being singletons. The sequence was obtained from an adult who received the AZD1222 COVID-19 vaccine. The source material was peripheral blood, sampled 28 days after the second AZD1222 dose. The J gene is TRBJ2-1, the V gene TRBV6-5; D gene ambiguous. This CDR3 is CASRASYNEQFF. Here the CDR3 DNA reads TGTGCCAGCAGAGCATCCTACAATGAGCAGTTCTTC.